This section outlines one T cell receptor beta chain sequence together with its context. 60 Vbeta and 13 Jbeta primers were used in PCR. TCRdb's copy holds only in-frame clones and misses some; the assay was immunoSEQ multiplex PCR. This sample has 110,000 or so clones; under 80% occur once, and the top ten carry around 4.2%. This sample was included in a study of cytomegalovirus exposure and HLA in healthy donors. This sequence originates from a woman aged 35 to 49 in good health and CMV-seropositive. The sequenced material came from PBMCs.

The DNA of the CDR3 is TGTGCCAGCAGTGATTTGAGCTCAACTAATGAAAAACTGTTTTTT. Its protein is CASSDLSSTNEKLFF. This chain joins TRBV2 and TRBJ1-4; D uncertain. Trimming stripped 3 bases from V and 0 bases from J, with 8 bases between. CDR1 and CDR2 from the germline V gene are SNHLY and FYNNEI. The CDR3 covers 15 residues.